This T cell receptor beta chain was captured in a study of blood T cell repertoires in COVID-19. Study-wide background: Donors in the United States, Italy and Spain gave samples during acute or convalescent COVID-19.

In the source study's methods: The assay estimated nucleated cells by amplifying reference gene primers. Assay used: immunoSEQ multiplex PCR; TCRdb lists only in-frame clones, some missing. V and J calls and clone size are as listed in that table; D and trimming were resolved from the DNA. The table shows over 150,000 clones, with roughly 90% occurring only once. There are 16 residues in the CDR3. Germline V gives CDR1 SGHVS, CDR2 FQNEAQ. The V gene end was trimmed by 1 base and the J gene end by 0 bases; junction bases not matched to a gene: 1. Sequencing was performed on peripheral blood. The clonotype comes from a man aged 50 or older with acute or convalescent COVID-19. The V and J genes are TRBV7-8 and TRBJ2-7, with 12 nucleotides matching TRBD2. The CDR3 DNA reads TGTGCCAGCAGCTTAGTGACTAGCGGGAGCTCCTACGAGCAGTACTTC. Protein: CASSLVTSGSSYEQYF.